The next 13 T cell receptor beta chains were all read from a single sample in a study of beta chain features in type 1 diabetes. Overall study findings and caveats: Moderate yet significant TCRB CDR3 shortening was seen in Type 1 diabetes patients in all four CD4+ subsets.

Their cognate antigens are unknown. The sequenced template was cDNA made from the entire isolated RNA. Some clones are missing from TCRdb's copy, which holds only in-frame ones; the method was immunoSEQ multiplex PCR. In the table there are a few hundred thousand clones, over 11% of which are singletons. The sequencing sample was made of naive CD4+ T cells from blood. All receptors derive from a man aged 30 to 45 with type 1 diabetes.

The V call is TRBV5-1, the J call TRBJ2-7, with D possibly being TRBD2 (6 bases). The CDR3 is 13 residues long. V lost 0 bases, J lost 5 bases, and 9 bases lay in between. The germline gives CDR1 SGHRS, CDR2 YFSETQ. The CDR3 coding sequence is TGCGCCAGCAGCTTGGGTCTAGCGAACGAGCAGTACTTC. Protein sequence: CASSLGLANEQYF.

This clone appeared a few times. The sample has other DNA sequences that encode this CDR3 too. V usage is TRBV4-2 and J usage is TRBJ1-5, with D unclear. The CDR3 loop spans 15 amino acids. V was trimmed by 4 bases and J by 1 base, leaving 11 bases between them. Per the germline V gene, CDR1 is LGHNA and CDR2 is YNFKEQ. The CDR3 bases are TGTGCCAGCAGCCTGTGGCCGGGGAGCAATCAGCCCCAGCATTTT. This encodes CASSLWPGSNQPQHF.

The chain employs TRBV6-5 and TRBJ2-3; 9 positions match TRBD1. Germline CDR1 MNHEY, CDR2 SVGAGI. CDR3 size: 15 residues. V lost 2 bases and J lost 3; bases outside the gene matches: 3. The CDR3 DNA sequence: TGTGCCAGCAGTTACCGGGGACAGGGAACAGATACGCAGTATTTT. This gives the protein CASSYRGQGTDTQYF.

This clone was seen a handful of times. The V gene is TRBV30, the J gene TRBJ1-2, with D tentatively TRBD1 (5 bases). Germline CDR1 is GTSNPN and CDR2 is SVGIG (reference sequence). Trimming shortened V by 3 bases and J by 7 bases, and 15 bases separated the two germline ends. The CDR3 covers 13 residues. CDR3 coding DNA: TGTGCCTGGAGCCCACAGGCGTCAACTGGCTACACCTTC. This sequence encodes CAWSPQASTGYTF.

This clone was counted only a few times. The genes are TRBV28 and TRBJ1-2; 9 bases map to TRBD1. Unmatched junction bases numbered 9, after V lost 10 bases and J lost 6 bases. The CDR3 runs 13 residues. From germline, CDR1 is MDHEN and CDR2 SYDVKM. This CDR3 is CATLEGTGNGYTF. CDR3 nucleotide sequence: TGTGCCACCTTGGAGGGGACAGGGAATGGCTACACCTTC.

There are a few counts of this clone. CDR3: CASSGGSIPDTQYF. The CDR3 DNA sequence: TGTGCCAGCAGTGGTGGGAGTATCCCAGATACGCAGTATTTT. The chain couples TRBV2 to TRBJ2-3; possibly TRBD2 for D (5 bases). Germline-derived CDR1 and CDR2 are SNHLY and FYNNEI. This CDR3 has 14 residues. V was cut by 4 bases and J by 4 bases, with 12 bases left in between. The complete variable domain, with remaining parts taken from reference TRBV2 and TRBJ2-3, reads EPEVTQTPSHQVTQMGQEVILRCVPISNHLYFYWYRQILGQKVEFLVSFYNNEISEKSEIFDDQFSVERPDGSNFTLKIRSTKLEDSAMYFCASSGGSIPDTQYFGPGTRLTVL.

This clone was seen a handful of times. The CDR3 DNA is TGTGCCAGCTCACCACCGGCCAGCCAAGCGAGCAATCAGCCCCAGCATTTT. Amino acid sequence: CASSPPASQASNQPQHF. The V call is TRBV18, the J call TRBJ1-5; D remains ambiguous. The CDR3 has 17 amino acids. Germline values: CDR1 KGHSH, CDR2 LQKENI. V lost 0 bases to trimming and J lost 1 base, with 13 bases between them. Full variable domain (missing parts from reference TRBV18 and TRBJ1-5): NAGVMQNPRHLVRRRGQEARLRCSPMKGHSHVYWYRQLPEEGLKFMVYLQKENIIDESGMPKERFSAEFPKEGPSILRIQQVVRGDSAAYFCASSPPASQASNQPQHFGDGTRLSIL.

This clone was detected only a few times. The J gene is TRBJ1-2, the V gene TRBV28; D unresolved. Germline V gives CDR1 MDHEN, CDR2 SYDVKM. This CDR3 contains 12 residues. Trimming took 6 bases from V and 4 from J, leaving 9 bases between them. The DNA of the CDR3 is TGTGCCAGCAGCCCCCTACCCTATGGCTACACCTTC. Amino acid sequence: CASSPLPYGYTF.

The chain recombines TRBV19 with TRBJ2-1, with TRBD2 matching 9 bases. V lost 0 bases and J lost 7; bases outside the gene matches: 10. The CDR3 covers 17 residues. The V gene's germline CDR1 is LNHDA and CDR2 SQIVND (reference sequence). In nucleotides, the CDR3 is TGTGCCAGTAGTATAGAAGGAAATAGCGGGGGAAGGAATGAGCAGTTCTTC. Translating it yields CASSIEGNSGGRNEQFF.

This clone was counted between two and nine times. The gene calls are TRBV5-6 and TRBJ2-2, with a weak D call TRBD2 (6 bases). The CDR3 contains 15 residues. The germline CDR1 and CDR2 sequences are SGHDT and YYEEEE. Trimming cost V 4 bases and J 4 bases, with 14 bases left between them. CDR3 loop: CASSGTGTFTGELFF. The CDR3 nucleotides read TGTGCCAGCAGCGGGACCGGGACTTTCACCGGGGAGCTGTTTTTT. The full variable domain, its missing parts supplied by reference TRBV5-6 and TRBJ2-2, is DAGVTQSPTHLIKTRGQQVTLRCSPKSGHDTVSWYQQALGQGPQFIFQYYEEEERQRGNFPDRFSGHQFPNYSSELNVNALLLGDSALYLCASSGTGTFTGELFFGEGSRLTVL.

The V and J genes are TRBV30 and TRBJ1-4; D not certain. There are 14 residues in the CDR3. Trimming removed 5 bases from V and 2 bases from J, with 12 bases in between. The V gene's germline CDR1 is GTSNPN and CDR2 SVGIG (reference sequence). In nucleotides, the CDR3 is TGTGCCTGGGCCCCGACTGCTACTAATGAAAAACTGTTTTTT. It encodes CAWAPTATNEKLFF.

This clone was recorded a few times. This chain joins TRBV27 and TRBJ2-1, with 10 bases aligning to TRBD2. The CDR3 loop spans 16 amino acids. J gave up 3 bases and V 6 bases, and 8 bases lay outside the gene matches. CDR1 is MNHEY and CDR2 is SMNVEV in the germline V gene (reference sequence). The CDR3 protein is CASRTSSGSFYNEQFF. CDR3 nucleotides: TGTGCCAGCAGGACTTCTAGCGGGAGTTTCTACAATGAGCAGTTCTTC.

The gene calls are TRBV5-1 and TRBJ1-5; 11 bases fit TRBD1. Germline V gene data show CDR1 as SGHRS and CDR2 as YFSETQ. Trimming cost V 1 base and J 0 bases; bases outside gene matches: 6. This CDR3 contains 18 residues. The CDR3 DNA reads TGCGCCAGCAGCTTGAGGACAGGGGGCCTTTATAGCAATCAGCCCCAGCATTTT. Protein sequence: CASSLRTGGLYSNQPQHF.